The entry below describes one T cell receptor beta chain. The antigen is undetermined. TCRdb re-called the RT-PCR reads through MiXCR, storing one row per CDR3 protein. The sample carries over 150,000 distinct CDR3 sequences, approximately 9.2% recorded once. The CDR3 runs 16 residues. The germline V gene encodes CDR1 SGHAT and CDR2 FQNNGV. The V gene lost 5 bases and the J gene lost 4 bases, with 17 bases spanning the gap. This sample was included in a study of response to subunit inactivated influenza vaccine. General study results and limits: Seasonal influenza vaccination, on each occasion, was suggested by the authors to recruit few new T cells.

The specimen comprised non-naive T cells sorted from PBMCs, sampled on the day of vaccination. The rearrangement uses TRBV11-2 and TRBJ2-2; no clear D. The origin of this receptor is a man aged 45-65 years who received an inactivated influenza vaccine. CDR3 sequence: CASSPRTATGTGELFF. In DNA form, the CDR3 reads TGTGCCAGCAGCCCGCGGACGGCCACCGGCACCGGGGAGCTGTTTTTT.